These 2 T cell receptor beta chains originate from one sample sequenced in a study of long-term antiretroviral therapy in people with HIV. Runs used v3.0 of the immunoSEQ assay and were done at survey level. Assay used: immunoSEQ multiplex PCR; TCRdb lists only in-frame clones, some missing. Of 20,000 to 30,000 clones detected, about 85% appear once; the ten largest clones hold roughly 9%. The sample here was unsorted PBMCs, taken 2.3 years after starting antiretroviral therapy. These receptors originate from a middle-aged man with HIV.

This chain connects TRBV10-3 to TRBJ2-1, with D perhaps TRBD1 or TRBD2 (6 bases each). The V gene lost 6 bases and the J gene lost 8 bases, with 14 bases spanning the gap. This CDR3 comprises 13 residues. Germline values: CDR1 ENHRY, CDR2 SYGVKD. The CDR3 loop is CAIRGGGVDEQFF. DNA of the CDR3: TGTGCCATCAGGGGGGGCGGGGTTGATGAGCAGTTCTTC.

This CDR3 is CASSSGTPNYGYTF. CDR3 nucleotides: TGTGCCAGCAGCTCCGGGACACCGAACTATGGCTACACCTTC. The chain links TRBV7-9 to TRBJ1-2; possible D gene TRBD1, 6 bases. This CDR3 is built from 14 residues. V gave up 4 bases and J gave up 2 bases, with 11 bases separating them. The germline V gene encodes CDR1 SEHNR and CDR2 FQNEAQ (reference sequence).